A single sample is the source of the 2 T cell receptor beta chains below, sequenced in a study of blood T cell repertoires in COVID-19. Clones were read by immunoSEQ multiplex PCR, and TCRdb kept only the in-frame ones, dropping some. This table has over 150,000 clones, over 75% appearing once. The specimen sequenced was PBMCs or T cells enriched from blood (not recorded which). Source of these receptors: a woman between 45 and 60 years old who had recovered from COVID-19.

This clone was seen once. The chain joins TRBV20-1 to TRBJ2-3; possible D gene TRBD2, 5 bases. The ends were cut back, 3 bases at V and 8 bases at J, with 6 bases in the middle. The CDR3 has 10 amino acids. CDR1 DFQATT and CDR2 SNEGSKA come from the germline V gene (reference sequence). The CDR3 spells CSASRGTQYF. Here the CDR3 DNA reads TGCAGTGCTAGTCGGGGTACGCAGTATTTT.

The V and J genes are TRBV7-9 and TRBJ1-1; no clear D. Trimming took off 1 base at V and 7 bases at J, with 10 bases between the two ends. Germline CDR1 reads SEHNR; CDR2 reads FQNEAQ (reference sequence). This CDR3 region has 13 residues. The CDR3 DNA reads TGTGCCAGCAGCTTAGTTGAGGGAAATGAAGCTTTCTTT. Its translation: CASSLVEGNEAFF.